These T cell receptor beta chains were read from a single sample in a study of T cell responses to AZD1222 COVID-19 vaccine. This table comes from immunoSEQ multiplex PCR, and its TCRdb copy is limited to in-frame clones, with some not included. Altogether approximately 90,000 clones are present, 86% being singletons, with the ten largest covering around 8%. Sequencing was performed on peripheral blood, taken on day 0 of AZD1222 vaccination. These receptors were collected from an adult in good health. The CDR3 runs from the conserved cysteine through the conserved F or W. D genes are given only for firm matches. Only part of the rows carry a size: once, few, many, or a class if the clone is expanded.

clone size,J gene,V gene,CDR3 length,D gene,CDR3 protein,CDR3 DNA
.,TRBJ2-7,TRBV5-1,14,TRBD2,CASSPGGGSYEQYF,TGCGCCAGCAGCCCGGGGGGAGGTTCCTACGAGCAGTACTTC
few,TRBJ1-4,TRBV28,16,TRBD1,CASSLPHGTGTEKLFF,TGTGCCAGCAGTTTACCCCATGGGACAGGGACTGAAAAACTGTTTTTT
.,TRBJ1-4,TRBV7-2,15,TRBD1,CASSYRQGNFEKLFF,TGTGCCAGCAGCTACCGACAGGGAAACTTTGAAAAACTGTTTTTT
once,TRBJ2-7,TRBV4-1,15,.,CASSQGGDPSYEQYF,TGCGCCAGCAGCCAAGGGGGCGACCCCTCCTACGAGCAGTACTTC
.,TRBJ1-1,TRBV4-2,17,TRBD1,CASSQDDPGQGYTEAFF,TGTGCCAGCAGCCAAGATGACCCTGGACAGGGATATACTGAAGCTTTCTTT
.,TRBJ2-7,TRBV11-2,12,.,CASSFSTYEQYF,TGTGCCAGCAGCTTTAGTACCTACGAGCAGTACTTC
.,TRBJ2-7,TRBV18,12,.,CASSRDNYEQYF,TGTGCCAGCTCACGGGACAACTACGAGCAGTACTTC
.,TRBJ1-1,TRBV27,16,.,CASSLPRTAMNTEAFF,TGTGCCAGCAGTTTACCCCGGACAGCCATGAACACTGAAGCTTTCTTT
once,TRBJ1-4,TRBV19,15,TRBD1,CASSLQGARDEKLFF,TGTGCCAGTAGTCTACAGGGGGCGCGGGATGAAAAACTGTTTTTT
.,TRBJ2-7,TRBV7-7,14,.,CASSPGPSAYEQYF,TGTGCCAGCAGCCCCGGCCCTAGTGCCTACGAGCAGTACTTC
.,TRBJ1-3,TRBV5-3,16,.,CARSFGEQDSGNTIYF,TGTGCCAGAAGCTTCGGCGAGCAAGACTCTGGAAACACCATATATTTT
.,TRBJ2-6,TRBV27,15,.,CASSPDGSGANVLTF,TGTGCCAGCAGCCCGGACGGGAGTGGGGCCAACGTCCTGACTTTC
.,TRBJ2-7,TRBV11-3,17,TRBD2,CASSFSPSAGLSHEQYF,TGTGCCAGCAGCTTTAGTCCGTCAGCGGGATTATCCCACGAGCAGTACTTC
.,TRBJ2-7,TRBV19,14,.,CASSPGANSYEQYF,TGTGCCAGTAGCCCTGGCGCTAACTCCTACGAGCAGTACTTC
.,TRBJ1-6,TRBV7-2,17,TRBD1,CASSQPRQGSYNSPLHF,TGTGCCAGCAGCCAACCCCGACAGGGCTCCTATAATTCACCCCTCCACTTT
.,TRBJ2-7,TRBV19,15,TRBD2,CASSNLAGGGYEQYF,TGTGCCAGTAGTAACCTAGCGGGAGGGGGCTACGAGCAGTACTTC
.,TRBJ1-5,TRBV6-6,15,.,CASSYASGSAQPQHF,TGTGCCAGCAGTTACGCGTCAGGGAGTGCTCAGCCCCAGCATTTT
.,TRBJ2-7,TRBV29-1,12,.,CSVERDGYEQYF,TGCAGCGTTGAACGGGACGGCTACGAGCAGTACTTC
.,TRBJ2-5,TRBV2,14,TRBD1,CASRKDRGGETQYF,TGTGCCAGCAGGAAGGACAGGGGAGGAGAGACCCAGTACTTC
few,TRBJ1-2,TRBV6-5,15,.,CASTMNPVGDYGYTF,TGTGCCAGCACCATGAACCCCGTAGGGGATTATGGCTACACCTTC
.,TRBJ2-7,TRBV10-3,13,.,CAIREQGKGEQYF,TGTGCCATCAGGGAACAGGGAAAGGGCGAGCAGTACTTC
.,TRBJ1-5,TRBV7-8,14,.,CASSLAFGNQPQHF,TGTGCCAGCAGCTTAGCATTTGGCAATCAGCCCCAGCATTTT
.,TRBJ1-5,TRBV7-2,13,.,CASSFTGVQPQHF,TGTGCCAGCAGCTTTACGGGGGTTCAGCCCCAGCATTTT
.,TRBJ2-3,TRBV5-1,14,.,CASRGIQSTDTQYF,TGCGCCAGCCGGGGGATCCAGTCCACAGATACGCAGTATTTT
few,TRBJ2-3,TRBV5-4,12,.,CASSFGPDTQYF,TGTGCCAGCAGCTTTGGACCAGATACGCAGTATTTT
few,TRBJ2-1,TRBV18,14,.,CASSPPAGDNEQFF,TGTGCCAGCTCACCACCCGCAGGGGACAATGAGCAGTTCTTC
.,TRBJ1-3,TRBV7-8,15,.,CASRGVGGSGNTIYF,TGTGCCAGCAGGGGAGTTGGGGGCTCTGGAAACACCATATATTTT
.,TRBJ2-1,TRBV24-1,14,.,CATRVGGVGDEQFF,TGTGCCACCAGGGTCGGGGGAGTGGGGGATGAGCAGTTCTTC
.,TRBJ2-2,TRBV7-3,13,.,CASSARSPGELFF,TGTGCCAGCAGCGCTCGGAGCCCCGGGGAGCTGTTTTTT
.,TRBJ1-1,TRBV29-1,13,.,CSVRSHMNTEAFF,TGCAGCGTTCGGTCACACATGAACACTGAAGCTTTCTTT
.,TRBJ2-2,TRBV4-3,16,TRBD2,CASSQNGRSVTGELFF,TGCGCCAGCAGCCAAAACGGGAGGTCAGTCACCGGGGAGCTGTTTTTT
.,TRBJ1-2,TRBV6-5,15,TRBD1,CASRPTGTGKSGYTF,TGTGCCAGCAGACCCACTGGGACAGGGAAAAGTGGCTACACCTTC
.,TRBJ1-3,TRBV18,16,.,CASSPQGSTAGNTIYF,TGTGCCAGCTCACCACAGGGTAGTACTGCTGGAAACACCATATATTTT
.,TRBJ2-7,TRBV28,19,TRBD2,CASSSPARTLAGGAYEQYF,TGTGCCAGCAGTTCGCCCGCCCGAACTCTAGCGGGAGGAGCCTACGAGCAGTACTTC
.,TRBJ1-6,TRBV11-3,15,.,CASSLVWGENSPLHF,TGTGCCAGCAGCTTAGTCTGGGGGGAGAATTCACCCCTCCACTTT
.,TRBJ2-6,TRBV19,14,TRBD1,CASRTGTGANVLTF,TGTGCCAGTAGGACAGGGACCGGGGCCAACGTCCTGACTTTC
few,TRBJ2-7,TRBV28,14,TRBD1,CASSRGQGEAEQYF,TGTGCCAGCAGTAGGGGACAGGGGGAAGCCGAGCAGTACTTC
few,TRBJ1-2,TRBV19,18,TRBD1,CASSIRRQGVSSNYGYTF,TGTGCCAGTAGTATAAGGCGACAGGGGGTCTCCTCAAACTATGGCTACACCTTC
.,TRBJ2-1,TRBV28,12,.,CASRGPYNEQFF,TGTGCCAGCAGGGGTCCCTACAATGAGCAGTTCTTC
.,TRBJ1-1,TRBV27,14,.,CASSSLIRPTEAFF,TGTGCCAGCAGTTCCCTTATTCGGCCCACTGAAGCTTTCTTT
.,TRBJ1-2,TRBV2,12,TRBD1,CASIRQGYGYTF,TGTGCCAGCATAAGACAGGGCTATGGCTACACCTTC
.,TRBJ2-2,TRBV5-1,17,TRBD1,CASSLAQGQARPGELFF,TGCGCCAGCAGCTTGGCCCAGGGACAGGCGAGACCCGGGGAGCTGTTTTTT
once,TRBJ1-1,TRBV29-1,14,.,CSVEVTGGGTEAFF,TGCAGCGTTGAAGTTACGGGGGGAGGCACTGAAGCTTTCTTT
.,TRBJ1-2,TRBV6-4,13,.,CASSEELNYGYTF,TGTGCCAGCAGTGAAGAGTTAAACTATGGCTACACCTTC
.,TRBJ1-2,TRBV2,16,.,CASSEAAPAGLYGYTF,TGTGCCAGCAGTGAAGCGGCCCCAGCAGGGCTTTATGGCTACACCTTC
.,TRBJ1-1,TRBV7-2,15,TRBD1,CASSLEAGGGTEAFF,TGTGCCAGCAGCTTAGAGGCAGGGGGGGGCACTGAAGCTTTCTTT
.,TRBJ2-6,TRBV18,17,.,CASSPGQGTPGANVLTF,TGTGCCAGCTCACCCGGGCAGGGGACTCCTGGGGCCAACGTCCTGACTTTC
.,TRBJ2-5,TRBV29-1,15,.,CSVDLPREVQETQYF,TGCAGCGTTGACCTGCCCCGCGAAGTACAAGAGACCCAGTACTTC
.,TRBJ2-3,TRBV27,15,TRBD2,CASSLSGSFGDTQYF,TGTGCCAGCAGTTTAAGCGGGAGTTTCGGAGATACGCAGTATTTT
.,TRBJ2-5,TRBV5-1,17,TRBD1,CASSFTGGGGAVETQYF,TGCGCCAGCAGCTTTACAGGGGGCGGCGGGGCGGTAGAGACCCAGTACTTC
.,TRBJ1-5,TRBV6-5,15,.,CASSYVGGRNQPQHF,TGTGCCAGCAGTTACGTTGGGGGTCGGAATCAGCCCCAGCATTTT
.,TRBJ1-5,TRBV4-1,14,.,CASSPGTANQPQHF,TGCGCCAGCAGCCCCGGGACTGCCAATCAGCCCCAGCATTTT
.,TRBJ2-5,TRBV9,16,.,CASSASARGAGETQYF,TGTGCCAGCAGCGCGTCAGCAAGGGGCGCGGGGGAGACCCAGTACTTC